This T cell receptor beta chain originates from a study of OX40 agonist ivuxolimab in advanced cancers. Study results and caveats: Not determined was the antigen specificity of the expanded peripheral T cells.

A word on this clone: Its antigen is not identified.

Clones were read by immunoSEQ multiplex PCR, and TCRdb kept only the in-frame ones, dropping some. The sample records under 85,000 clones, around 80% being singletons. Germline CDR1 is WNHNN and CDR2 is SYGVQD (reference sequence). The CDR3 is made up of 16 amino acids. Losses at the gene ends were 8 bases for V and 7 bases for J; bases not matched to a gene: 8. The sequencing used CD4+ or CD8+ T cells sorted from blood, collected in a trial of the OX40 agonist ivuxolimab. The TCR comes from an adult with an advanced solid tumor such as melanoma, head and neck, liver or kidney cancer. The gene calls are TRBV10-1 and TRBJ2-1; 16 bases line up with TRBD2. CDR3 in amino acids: CASGPGLAGGQNEQFF. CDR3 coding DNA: TGCGCCAGCGGCCCGGGACTAGCGGGGGGGCAGAATGAGCAGTTCTTC.